Presented here are 2 T cell receptor beta chains from one specimen sequenced in a study of cytomegalovirus exposure and HLA in healthy donors. 60 Vbeta and 13 Jbeta primers were used in PCR. Measured with immunoSEQ multiplex PCR; TCRdb has only the in-frame clones, and not every one. Here the sample spans over 100,000 clones, roughly 63% being singletons. Sequencing was done on a sample of PBMCs. Receptor source: a man in his forties or fifties in good health and CMV-seropositive.

J is TRBJ1-4 and V is TRBV6-5, with TRBD1 identical over 9 bases. This CDR3 contains 14 residues. Trimming removed 5 bases from V and 5 bases from J; junction bases left unmatched: 3. Germline CDR1 and CDR2: MNHEY and SVGAGI. DNA for the CDR3: TGTGCCAGCAGTAGCGGGACAGGGAATGAAAAACTGTTTTTT. It specifies CASSSGTGNEKLFF.

This clone has more than one count but fewer than ten. CDR3 DNA: TGCGCCAGCAGCGTCACAGGGGAGATCGATGGCTACACCTTC. It codes for CASSVTGEIDGYTF. The chain employs TRBV5-1 and TRBJ1-2; 7 bases fit TRBD1. The trim removed 4 bases at V and 6 bases at J, leaving 9 bases unmatched. Germline V lookup: CDR1 SGHRS, CDR2 YFSETQ. The CDR3 has 14 residues.